This record looks at one TCR beta chain sequence and its context. These data are taken from a study of blood T cell repertoires in COVID-19. V dropped 0 bases and J dropped 2 bases, with 8 bases sitting between them. Germline CDR1 reads SGDLS; CDR2 reads YYNGEE. The CDR3 is 14 residues long. Clones were read by immunoSEQ multiplex PCR, and TCRdb kept only the in-frame ones, dropping some. Of roughly 160,000 clones in the sample, under 90% were seen once. The chain uses TRBV9 and TRBJ2-5; D not resolved. The sample was PBMCs or T cells enriched from blood (not recorded which). The source of this sequence is a man aged 50 or older who had recovered from COVID-19. The CDR3 sequence is CASSVGGRQETQYF. The CDR3 DNA sequence: TGTGCCAGCAGCGTAGGTGGCAGACAAGAGACCCAGTACTTC.